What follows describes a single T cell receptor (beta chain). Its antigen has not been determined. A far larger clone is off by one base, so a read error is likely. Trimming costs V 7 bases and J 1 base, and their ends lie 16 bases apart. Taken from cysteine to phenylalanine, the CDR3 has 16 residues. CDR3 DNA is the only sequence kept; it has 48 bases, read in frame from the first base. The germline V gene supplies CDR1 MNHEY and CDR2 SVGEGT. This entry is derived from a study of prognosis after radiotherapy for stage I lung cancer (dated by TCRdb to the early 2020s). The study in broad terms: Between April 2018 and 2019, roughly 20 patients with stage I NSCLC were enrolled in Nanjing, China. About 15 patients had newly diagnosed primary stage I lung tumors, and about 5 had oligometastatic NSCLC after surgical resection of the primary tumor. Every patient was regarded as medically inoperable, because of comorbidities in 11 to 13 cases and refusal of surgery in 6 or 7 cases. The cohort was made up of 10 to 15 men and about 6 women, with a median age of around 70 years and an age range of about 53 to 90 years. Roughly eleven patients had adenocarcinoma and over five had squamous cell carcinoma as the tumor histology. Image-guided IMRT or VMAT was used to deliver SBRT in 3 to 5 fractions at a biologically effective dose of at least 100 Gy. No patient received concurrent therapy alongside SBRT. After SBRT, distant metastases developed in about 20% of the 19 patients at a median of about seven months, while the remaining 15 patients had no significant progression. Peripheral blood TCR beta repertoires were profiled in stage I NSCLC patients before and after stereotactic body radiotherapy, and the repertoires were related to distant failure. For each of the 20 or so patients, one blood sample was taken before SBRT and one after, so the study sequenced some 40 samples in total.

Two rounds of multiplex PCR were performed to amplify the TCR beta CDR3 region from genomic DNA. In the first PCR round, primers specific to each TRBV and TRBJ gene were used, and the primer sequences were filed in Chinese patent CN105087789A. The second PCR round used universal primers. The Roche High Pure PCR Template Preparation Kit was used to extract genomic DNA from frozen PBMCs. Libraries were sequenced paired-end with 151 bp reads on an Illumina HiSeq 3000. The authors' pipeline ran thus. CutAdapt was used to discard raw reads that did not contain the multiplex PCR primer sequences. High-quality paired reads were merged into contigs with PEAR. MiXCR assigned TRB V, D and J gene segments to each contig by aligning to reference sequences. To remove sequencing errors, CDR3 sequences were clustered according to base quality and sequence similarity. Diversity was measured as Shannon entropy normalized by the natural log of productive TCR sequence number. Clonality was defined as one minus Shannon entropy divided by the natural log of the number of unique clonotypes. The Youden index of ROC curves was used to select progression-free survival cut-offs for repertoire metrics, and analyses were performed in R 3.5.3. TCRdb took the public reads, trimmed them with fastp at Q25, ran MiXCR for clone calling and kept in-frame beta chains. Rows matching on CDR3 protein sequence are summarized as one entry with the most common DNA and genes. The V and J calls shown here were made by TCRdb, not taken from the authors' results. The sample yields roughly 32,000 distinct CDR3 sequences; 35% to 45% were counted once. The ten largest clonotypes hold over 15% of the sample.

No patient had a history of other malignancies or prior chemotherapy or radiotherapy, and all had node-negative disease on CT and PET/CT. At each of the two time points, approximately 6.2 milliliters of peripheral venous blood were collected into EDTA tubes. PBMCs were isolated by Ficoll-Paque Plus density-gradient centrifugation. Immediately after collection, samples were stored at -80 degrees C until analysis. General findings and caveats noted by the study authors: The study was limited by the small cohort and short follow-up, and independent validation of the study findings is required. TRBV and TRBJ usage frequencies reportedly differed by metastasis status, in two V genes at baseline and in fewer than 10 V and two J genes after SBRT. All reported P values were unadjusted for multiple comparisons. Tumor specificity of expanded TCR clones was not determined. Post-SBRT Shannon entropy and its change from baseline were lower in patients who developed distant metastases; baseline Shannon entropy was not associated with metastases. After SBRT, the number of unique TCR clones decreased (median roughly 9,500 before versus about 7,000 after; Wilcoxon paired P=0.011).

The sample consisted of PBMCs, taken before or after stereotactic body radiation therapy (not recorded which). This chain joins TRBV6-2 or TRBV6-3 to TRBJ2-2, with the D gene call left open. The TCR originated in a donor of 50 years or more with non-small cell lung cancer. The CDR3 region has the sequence CASIPGPVQNTGELFF. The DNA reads TGTGCCAGCATCCCCGGACCAGTACAGAACACCGGGGAGCTGTTTTTT.